A single sample is the source of the 9 T cell receptor beta chains below, sequenced in a study of low-dose radiotherapy and immunotherapy resistance in tumors. TRAV- and TRBV-specific primers were used for first-strand cDNA, which covered alpha and beta chains. A constant-region primer paired with the V-primer adapter amplified TCRs over about 20 PCR cycles. TCRdb recomputed calls from the reads with MiXCR, one row per CDR3 protein. The data contain about 12,000 distinct CDR3 sequences, 76% of them singletons. The receptors were gathered from a human donor with advanced metastatic prostate, ovarian, gallbladder or colorectal cancer (not recorded which). This table probably holds off-target reads from a library built for another chain.

V usage is TRBV5-1 and J usage is TRBJ2-7; 9 nucleotides align to TRBD2. The V segment lost 3 bases and the J segment 3 bases; nucleotides outside the gene matches: 4. There are 14 residues in the CDR3. Germline-derived CDR1 and CDR2 are SGHRS and YFSETQ. As DNA, the CDR3 is TGCGCCAGCAGCTCAGGGACTAGCAACTACGAGCAGTACTTC. It yields the protein CASSSGTSNYEQYF.

The chain is built from TRBV29-1 and TRBJ2-1; maybe TRBD2 (5 bases). V lost 4 bases and J 7 bases, leaving 20 bases between the germline ends. The CDR3 runs to 15 residues. The germline V gene has CDR1 SQVTM and CDR2 ANQGSEA. This CDR3 reads CSVGRGPPFMNEQFF. CDR3 nucleotides: TGCAGCGTTGGTCGCGGGCCCCCCTTTATGAATGAGCAGTTCTTC.

V is TRBV5-1 and J is TRBJ1-3; perhaps TRBD1 as D (5 bases). The CDR3 covers 14 residues. Trimming pared 4 bases from V and 5 bases from J, leaving 13 bases between. Germline V gives CDR1 SGHRS, CDR2 YFSETQ. In nucleotides, the CDR3 is TGCGCCAGCAGCCCTGACGGGACTCGAAACACCATATATTTT. As protein: CASSPDGTRNTIYF.

The chain is built from TRBV19 and TRBJ2-4; 11 bases fit TRBD2. This CDR3 comprises 17 residues. CDR1 LNHDA and CDR2 SQIVND come from the germline V gene (reference sequence). V dropped 3 bases and J dropped 7; count of bases not matched to a gene: 11. Written as DNA, the CDR3 is TGTGCCAGTAGTATGGGTCGGTTGGCTAGCGGGAGGAACATTCAGTACTTC. It translates to CASSMGRLASGRNIQYF. The variable domain in full, completed from reference TRBV19 and TRBJ2-4, reads DGGITQSPKYLFRKEGQNVTLSCEQNLNHDAMYWYRQDPGQGLRLIYYSQIVNDFQKGDIAEGYSVSREKKESFPLTVTSAQKNPTAFYLCASSMGRLASGRNIQYFGAGTRLSVL.

The V gene is TRBV30, the J gene TRBJ2-5; D tentatively fits TRBD1 or TRBD2 (6 bases each). From germline, CDR1 is GTSNPN and CDR2 SVGIG (reference sequence). This CDR3 has 13 residues. Deletions cut 4 bases from V and 7 bases from J, with 16 bases between. CDR3 DNA: TGTGCCTGGAATTCTAGGGGGGTGGGGACCCAGTACTTC. It specifies CAWNSRGVGTQYF.

This clonotype is termed medium-sized. The chain links TRBV6-5 to TRBJ2-5; D possibly corresponds to TRBD2 (5 bases). The CDR3 extends over 12 amino acids. Per the germline V gene, CDR1 is MNHEY and CDR2 is SVGAGI. V was shortened by 6 bases and J by 7 bases, with 12 bases between the two germline ends. The CDR3 sequence is CASRPARGTQYF. DNA for the CDR3: TGTGCCAGCAGACCCGCCCGGGGGACCCAGTACTTC.

The chain joins TRBV29-1 to TRBJ2-5; D not certain. V was pared by 3 bases and J by 0 bases, with 8 bases between. This CDR3 is built from 13 residues. Germline assignment: CDR1 SQVTM and CDR2 ANQGSEA. CDR3 in DNA: TGCAGCGTTGAGGGCAGGTACCAAGAGACCCAGTACTTC. It encodes CSVEGRYQETQYF.

This clonotype has just a few counts. The rearrangement uses TRBV19 and TRBJ2-5; 7 bases line up with TRBD2. The CDR3 is made up of 13 amino acids. From germline, CDR1 is LNHDA and CDR2 SQIVND (reference sequence). J gave up 5 bases and V 3 bases, and 3 bases lay outside the gene matches. CDR3 DNA sequence: TGTGCCAGTAGTATGACTAGCCGGGAGACCCAGTACTTC. This gives the protein CASSMTSRETQYF.

CDR3 DNA sequence: TGTGCCAGCACCCTCTTGGGCACAGATACGCAGTATTTT. Translated: CASTLLGTDTQYF. The rearrangement uses TRBV6-2 or TRBV6-3 and TRBJ2-3; unclear D gene. The V end lost 7 bases, the J end lost 1 base, and 9 bases lay between the germline ends. Germline V gene sequence: CDR1 MNHEY, CDR2 SVGEGT. The CDR3 is 13 residues long.